The next 22 T cell receptor beta chains were all read from a single sample in a study of PD-1 blockade in classical Hodgkin lymphoma (TCRdb year 2020). Libraries came from the immunoSEQ multiplex PCR assay. Entries here come from immuneACCESS through TCRdb and include only in-frame sequences with V and J called. Some clones fail to appear in such tables; in the studies checked, an unresolved V gene covers under half of the shortfall, and the cause of the remainder is unknown. The sample yields roughly 31,000 clones; around 92% were counted once. Of the sample, about 0.38% falls within the top ten clones. The sample's time point label, decoded: newly diagnosed, previously untreated cHL patient sample. CD4+ T cells were purified from thawed PBMCs by magnetic negative selection with a Miltenyi CD4+ T cell isolation kit. Source material: CD4+ T cells from blood. The receptors come from a human donor with classical Hodgkin lymphoma.

This chain connects TRBV5-5 to TRBJ2-7, with 12 bases matching TRBD2. The ends lost 7 bases at V and 4 bases at J; junction bases unmatched: 6. The CDR3 is 14 residues long. Germline lookup yields CDR1 SGHKS and CDR2 YYEKEE (reference sequence). The CDR3 sequence is CASEIGLAGYEQYF. Written as DNA, the CDR3 is TGTGCCAGCGAGATAGGACTAGCGGGGTACGAGCAGTACTTC. The full variable domain, rest sourced from reference TRBV5-5 and TRBJ2-7, is DAGVTQSPTHLIKTRGQQVTLRCSPISGHKSVSWYQQVLGQGPQFIFQYYEKEERGRGNFPDRFSARQFPNYSSELNVNALLLGDSALYLCASEIGLAGYEQYFGPGTRLTVT.

The rearrangement links TRBV10-3 to TRBJ1-2, with D perhaps TRBD1 (5 bases). The germline V gene has CDR1 ENHRY and CDR2 SYGVKD. The CDR3 spans 13 residues. V was shortened by 2 bases and J by 4 bases, with 8 bases between the two germline ends. Here the CDR3 DNA reads TGTGCCATCAGTGAGGCGACAGTCTATGGCTACACCTTC. It yields the protein CAISEATVYGYTF.

The chain has TRBV18 and TRBJ2-5; TRBD1 aligns across 11 bases. The closer fit of TRBJ2-7 to the DNA end suggests the J call may be wrong. The length of the CDR3 is 16 residues. Looked up from germline, CDR1 is KGHSH and CDR2 is LQKENI. As DNA, the CDR3 is TGTGCCAGCTCACCACAAACGGGACAGGGGGTATACGAGCAGTACTTC. Amino acids: CASSPQTGQGVYEQYF.

The chain recombines TRBV7-9 with TRBJ2-7; 8 bases are a match to TRBD1. With V trimmed by 8 bases and J by 5 bases, 5 bases remained unmatched. Germline loops: CDR1 SEHNR, CDR2 FQNEAQ (reference sequence). The CDR3 has 12 residues. Here the CDR3 DNA reads TGTGCCAGCCGACAGGGGCCGAACGAGCAGTACTTC. This translates into CASRQGPNEQYF.

The J gene is TRBJ2-7, the V gene TRBV15; 16 bases match TRBD2. The J segment lost 5 bases and the V segment lost 5 bases, leaving 9 bases of the junction unmatched. The CDR3 sequence is 17 residues long. The germline V gene encodes CDR1 LNHNV and CDR2 YYDKDF (reference sequence). The CDR3 sequence is CATSPYGTSGRANEQYF. CDR3 in DNA: TGTGCCACCAGCCCATACGGGACTAGCGGGAGGGCCAACGAGCAGTACTTC.

CDR3 in DNA: TGTGCCAGCAGTTTCTTGACTAGCGGACCATACAATGAGCAGTTCTTC. It encodes CASSFLTSGPYNEQFF. The chain uses TRBV28 and TRBJ2-1; 9 bases fit TRBD2. CDR1 MDHEN and CDR2 SYDVKM come from the germline V gene. J lost 4 bases, V lost 3 bases, and 7 bases had no gene match. The CDR3 is made up of 16 amino acids.

The CDR3 region is CASSQGGNYEQYF. Here the CDR3 DNA reads TGCGCCAGCAGCCAGGGCGGGAACTACGAGCAGTACTTC. The chain links TRBV5-1 to TRBJ2-7, with a possible D match to TRBD2 (6 bases). Trimming removed 4 bases at V and 3 bases at J, with 11 bases between. The CDR3 extends over 13 amino acids. CDR1 is SGHRS and CDR2 is YFSETQ in the germline V gene.

The V gene is TRBV4-3, the J gene TRBJ2-7; 7 positions match TRBD1. CDR1 and CDR2 (germline): LGHNA, YSLEER. The V gene end was trimmed by 3 bases and the J gene end by 0 bases; junction bases not matched to a gene: 5. The CDR3 extends over 15 amino acids. The CDR3 sequence is CASSHRQGHSYEQYF. CDR3 bases: TGCGCCAGCAGCCACAGACAGGGTCACTCCTACGAGCAGTACTTC.

The V gene is TRBV11-2, the J gene TRBJ2-1; D perhaps matches TRBD2 (6 bases). CDR3 length equals 14 residues. Trimming removed 2 bases from V and 8 bases from J, with 13 bases in between. Per the germline V gene, CDR1 is SGHAT and CDR2 is FQNNGV. The CDR3 DNA reads TGTGCCAGCAGCTTACTGACGAGGAGGGATGAGCAGTTCTTC. Protein: CASSLLTRRDEQFF.

This chain joins TRBV5-3 and TRBJ1-1, with 10 bases matching TRBD1. TRBV5-3 is given ORF status, its function remaining uncertain. This CDR3 spans 14 amino acids. The ends lost 4 bases at V and 5 bases at J; junction bases unmatched: 5. The CDR3 DNA follows: TGTGCCAGAAGCAAAAGGACAGGGGGAACTGAAGCTTTCTTT. Protein: CARSKRTGGTEAFF.

The rearrangement uses TRBV28 and TRBJ1-4, with D unclear. Germline lookup yields CDR1 MDHEN and CDR2 SYDVKM. The CDR3 loop spans 16 amino acids. V was trimmed by 4 bases and J by 3 bases, leaving 15 bases between them. DNA for the CDR3: TGTGCCAGCAGTTCAACTGACGGGAGGGCTAATGAAAAACTGTTTTTT. Protein product: CASSSTDGRANEKLFF.

The V gene is TRBV6-5, the J gene TRBJ2-7; D is unresolved. Germline V gene data show CDR1 as MNHEY and CDR2 as SVGAGI. Trimming removed 2 bases at V and 0 bases at J, with 11 bases between. The CDR3 has 15 residues. CDR3 amino acids: CASSYEAEVSYEQYF. The CDR3 coding sequence is TGTGCCAGCAGTTACGAGGCAGAAGTCTCCTACGAGCAGTACTTC.

The J gene is TRBJ2-7, the V gene TRBV28, with TRBD2 matching over 16 bases. The CDR3 is made up of 17 amino acids. Losses at the gene ends were 6 bases for V and 1 base for J; bases not matched to a gene: 6. The germline gives CDR1 MDHEN, CDR2 SYDVKM. CDR3 bases: TGTGCCAGCAGAACCGGGACTAGCGGGAGGGCTTCCTACGAGCAGTACTTC. It codes for CASRTGTSGRASYEQYF.

The rearrangement links TRBV7-2 to TRBJ1-2; no firm D call. V was shortened by 7 bases and J by 2 bases, with 11 bases between the two germline ends. Germline V CDR1 and CDR2: SGHTA, FQGNSA. CDR3 size: 13 residues. The CDR3 DNA sequence: TGTGCCAGCAACGCCGGGAAAAACTATGGCTACACCTTC. Translating gives CASNAGKNYGYTF.

The chain recombines TRBV19 with TRBJ1-1; a possible D gene is TRBD1 (5 bases). The CDR3 runs 13 residues. Trimming shortened V by 0 bases and J by 5 bases, and 7 bases separated the two germline ends. Germline V lookup: CDR1 LNHDA, CDR2 SQIVND (reference sequence). The CDR3 loop is CASSIDRETEAFF. Here the CDR3 DNA reads TGTGCCAGTAGTATAGACAGGGAAACTGAAGCTTTCTTT.

The chain employs TRBV7-9 and TRBJ2-1, with D possibly matching TRBD1 (5 bases). Per germline, CDR1 SEHNR and CDR2 FQNEAQ (reference sequence). CDR3 length equals 14 residues. The germline V and J ends were trimmed by 2 bases and 7 bases, with 12 bases remaining between them. The chain's CDR3 is CASSLTGDLNEQFF. The CDR3, as DNA: TGTGCCAGCAGCTTAACAGGCGACCTTAATGAGCAGTTCTTC. The full variable domain, completed using reference TRBV7-9 and TRBJ2-1, is DTGVSQNPRHKITKRGQNVTFRCDPISEHNRLYWYRQTLGQGPEFLTYFQNEAQLEKSRLLSDRFSAERPKGSFSTLEIQRTEQGDSAMYLCASSLTGDLNEQFFGPGTRLTVL.

CDR3 in DNA: TGCGCCAGCAGCTTGGCCGTGGCCGCAGATACGCAGTATTTT. It is translated as CASSLAVAADTQYF. The genes are TRBV5-1 and TRBJ2-3; no clear D gene. The germline CDR1 and CDR2 sequences are SGHRS and YFSETQ. This CDR3 is 14 amino acids long. V was pared by 0 bases and J by 4 bases, with 9 bases between.

This clone has just one count. The chain carries TRBV27 and TRBJ2-5; D might be TRBD1 or TRBD2, each matching 6 bases. Trimming took off 8 bases at V and 5 bases at J, with 18 bases between the two ends. From germline, CDR1 is MNHEY and CDR2 SMNVEV (reference sequence). CDR3 length: 14 amino acids. Written as DNA, the CDR3 is TGTGCCAGCGGGGAGAGACTAGGGGGGGAGACCCAGTACTTC. This encodes CASGERLGGETQYF.

The rearrangement joins TRBV7-2 to TRBJ2-7; TRBD2 agrees at 11 bases. The CDR3 runs 15 residues. Germline V gene lookup returns CDR1 SGHTA and CDR2 FQGNSA. The J segment lost 6 bases and the V segment lost 5 bases, leaving 9 bases of the junction unmatched. CDR3 protein: CASSLWGLAGGEQYF. The CDR3 DNA reads as TGTGCCAGCAGCCTCTGGGGGCTAGCGGGAGGCGAGCAGTACTTC.

This chain joins TRBV4-3 and TRBJ2-2, with TRBD2 matching over 11 bases. This CDR3 has 18 amino acids. Germline V gene data show CDR1 as LGHNA and CDR2 as YSLEER. The junction had 10 bases not matched to a gene; V was cut back by 4 bases and J by 3 bases. CDR3 residues: CASSRQGPGLADTGELFF. CDR3 DNA sequence: TGCGCCAGCAGCCGACAGGGTCCGGGACTAGCGGACACCGGGGAGCTGTTTTTT.

J is TRBJ2-4 and V is TRBV5-1; perhaps TRBD1 as D (5 bases). With 5 bases removed from V and 5 bases from J, the gap between germline ends came to 11 bases. The length of the CDR3 is 13 residues. Germline V gene data show CDR1 as SGHRS and CDR2 as YFSETQ. CDR3 region: CASRAGIQNIQYF. CDR3 DNA: TGCGCCAGCAGGGCAGGGATCCAAAACATTCAGTACTTC.

This clone was recorded a few times. The rearrangement links TRBV19 to TRBJ1-5, with a possible D match to TRBD1 (6 bases). This CDR3 region has 14 residues. Germline V lookup: CDR1 LNHDA, CDR2 SQIVND (reference sequence). V lost 6 bases to trimming and J lost 3 bases, with 12 bases between them. The CDR3 sequence is CASSSAGVNQPQHF. Written as DNA, the CDR3 is TGTGCCAGTAGCTCGGCAGGGGTCAATCAGCCCCAGCATTTT.